This record covers a single TCR beta chain. The entry originates in a study of blood T cell repertoires in COVID-19. Study-level information: Samples came from the United States, Italy and Spain, spanning acute and convalescent COVID-19. Sample material is recorded as cDNA or gDNA derived from T cells, B-cell-depleted T cells, or PBMCs.

The CDR3 has 17 residues. CDR1 is MGHRA, CDR2 YSYEKL, per germline. The V and J ends lost 0 bases and 4 bases, in that order; junction bases with no gene match: 8. Original handling: Amplification from reference gene primers served as the basis for estimated nucleated cell counts. Sequencing was performed with immunoSEQ multiplex PCR; in TCRdb, only in-frame clones are kept and a portion is missing. V, J and clone size reflect that table, while D and trimming were determined from the DNA. The sample lists some 40,000 clones; about 82% were seen once. The chain couples TRBV4-1 to TRBJ2-1; 8 nucleotides match TRBD2. This TCR derives from a man in his sixties in a cohort sampled during active COVID-19. The specimen sequenced was peripheral blood. CDR3 coding DNA: TGCGCCAGCAGCCAAGATTTTCGGGAGGGATTTTACAATGAGCAGTTCTTC. This gives the protein CASSQDFREGFYNEQFF.